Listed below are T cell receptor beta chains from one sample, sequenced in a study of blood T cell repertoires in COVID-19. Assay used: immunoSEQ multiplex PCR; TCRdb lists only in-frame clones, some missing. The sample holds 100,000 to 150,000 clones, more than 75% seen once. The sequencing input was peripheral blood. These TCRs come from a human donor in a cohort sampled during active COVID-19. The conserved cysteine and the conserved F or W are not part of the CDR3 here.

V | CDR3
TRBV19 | ASSSVWQGSYEQY
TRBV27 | ASSLKGGRTEAF
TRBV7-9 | ASSLEGGGRSEQY
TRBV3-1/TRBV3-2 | ASSLTGKEAF
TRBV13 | ASSSGTGGLNTEAF
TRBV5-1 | ASSFNAGGNYGYT
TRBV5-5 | ASSSKAVASGRGRRETQY
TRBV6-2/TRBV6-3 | ASSYRVQDHSGANVLT
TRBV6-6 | ASSYFGGSNYGYT
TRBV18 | ASSPPRTGGDVETQY
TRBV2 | ASRRQGRYTEAF
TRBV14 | ASSQVEGRGAF
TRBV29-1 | SVRGGLTGELF
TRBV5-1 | ASSLGGPSYEQY
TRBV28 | ASSSFLRGGNTEAF
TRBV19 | ASSIEGDEQY
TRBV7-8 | ASSYRGQGRSNTGELF
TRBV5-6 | ASSIADTQY
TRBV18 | ASSQRGGDQPQH
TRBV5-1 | ASSLGDRGKTQY
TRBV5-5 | ASSLGGGTRIDTQY
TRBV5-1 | ASSFDRGPTIQY
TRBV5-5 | ASSLDRTYNSPLH
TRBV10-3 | AIGEGRAF
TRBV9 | ASSVGGVGNTEAF
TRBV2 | ASRGTGELF
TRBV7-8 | ASSLGGQAPRLYEQY
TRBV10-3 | AISAPPGLAGASSETQY
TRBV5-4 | ASSLDGGGSYEQY
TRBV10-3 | AISGLGQENYGYT
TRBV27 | ASRRESSYNSPLH
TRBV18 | ASSPTGNQPQH
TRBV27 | ASSLSLTGGHYGYT
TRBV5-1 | ASSLASSNAYEQY
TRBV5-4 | ASSLGPDSDSYEQY
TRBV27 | ASSSGLAPSYEQY
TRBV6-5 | ASSLGAGGRNEQF
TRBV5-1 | ASSSTHTEAF
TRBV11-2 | ASSPGVGGIGQY
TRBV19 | ASSIDLGTGYQETQY
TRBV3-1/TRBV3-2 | ATTGGYYNEQF
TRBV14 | ASSQELQSTDTQY
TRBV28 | ASSFWDTDFNQPQH
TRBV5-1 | ASSHAPTVTNTGELF
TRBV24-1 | ATSPSPMYARDYNEQF
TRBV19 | ASSEQVRSTDTQY
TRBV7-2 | ASSSTGGGEKLF
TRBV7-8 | ASSSWTSGGELF
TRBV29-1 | SVEGGRGQPQH
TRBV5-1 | ASSLDLGRAGYT
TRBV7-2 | ASSFPGKRGNTIY
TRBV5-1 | ASSSLSGLSFDTQY
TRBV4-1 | ASSRPGQGENIQY
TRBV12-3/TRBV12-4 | ASSSGTSGPQF
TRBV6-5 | ASSFHQGQPYEQY